Listed below are T cell receptor beta chains from one sample, sequenced in a study of T cells in Graves' hyperthyroidism and ophthalmopathy. MiXCR, applied by TCRdb to the multiplex PCR reads, yields one record per CDR3 protein. The table lists hundreds of thousands of distinct CDR3 sequences, about 19% of them singletons. Sequencing used blood. These receptors were obtained from a woman aged 45-59 years with Graves' hyperthyroidism that later progressed to Graves' ophthalmopathy. Both conserved end residues are part of each CDR3. Fields, in order: V gene, J gene, D gene, clone size, CDR3 protein, CDR3 DNA. A D gene is named only where the DNA matches it firmly. Clone size is given for some rows only: seen once, a few or many times, or a class if the clone is expanded.

v_gene: TRBV19
j_gene: TRBJ1-1
d_gene: NA
abundance: few
CDR3aa: CASSQWGRNTEAFF
CDR3nt: TGTGCCAGTAGCCAATGGGGGAGGAACACTGAAGCTTTCTTT

v_gene: TRBV15
j_gene: TRBJ1-1
d_gene: NA
abundance: few
CDR3aa: CATSRERRLAFF
CDR3nt: TGTGCCACCAGCAGAGAGAGGCGGCTAGCTTTCTTT

v_gene: TRBV19
j_gene: TRBJ2-5
d_gene: TRBD1
abundance: NA
CDR3aa: CASSPLGQGAETQYF
CDR3nt: TGTGCCAGTAGTCCCCTTGGACAGGGGGCAGAGACCCAGTACTTC

v_gene: TRBV30
j_gene: TRBJ1-6
d_gene: NA
abundance: many
CDR3aa: CAWTLLGAWDNSPLHF
CDR3nt: TGTGCCTGGACCTTATTGGGGGCGTGGGATAATTCACCCCTCCACTTT

v_gene: TRBV25-1
j_gene: TRBJ2-1
d_gene: TRBD1
abundance: NA
CDR3aa: CASSDVDRGSYNEQFF
CDR3nt: TGTGCCAGCAGTGACGTTGACAGGGGCTCCTACAATGAGCAGTTCTTC

v_gene: TRBV5-6
j_gene: TRBJ2-6
d_gene: TRBD1
abundance: NA
CDR3aa: CASSLNVNRGFSGANVLTF
CDR3nt: TGTGCCAGCAGCTTGAACGTCAACAGGGGTTTTTCTGGGGCCAACGTCCTGACTTTC

v_gene: TRBV2
j_gene: TRBJ1-3
d_gene: TRBD1
abundance: few
CDR3aa: CASRDPGQGPGNTIYF
CDR3nt: TGTGCCAGCAGAGATCCGGGACAGGGGCCTGGAAACACCATATATTTT

v_gene: TRBV7-8
j_gene: TRBJ1-2
d_gene: NA
abundance: many
CDR3aa: CASSLGGPIPNYGYTF
CDR3nt: TGTGCCAGCAGCTTAGGGGGACCGATCCCTAACTATGGCTACACCTTC

v_gene: TRBV7-6
j_gene: TRBJ2-1
d_gene: TRBD2
abundance: NA
CDR3aa: CASSSILAATYNEQFF
CDR3nt: TGTGCCAGCAGCTCTATTCTAGCGGCCACCTACAATGAGCAGTTCTTC

v_gene: TRBV3-1
j_gene: TRBJ1-1
d_gene: NA
abundance: many
CDR3aa: CASSQGTVNTEAFF
CDR3nt: TGTGCCAGCAGCCAAGGTACTGTAAACACTGAAGCTTTCTTT

v_gene: TRBV12-3/TRBV12-4
j_gene: TRBJ1-6
d_gene: NA
abundance: many
CDR3aa: CASTVSATSPLHF
CDR3nt: TGTGCCAGCACGGTTTCGGCGACATCACCCCTCCACTTT

v_gene: TRBV18
j_gene: TRBJ1-6
d_gene: TRBD1
abundance: NA
CDR3aa: CASLADRGQNSPLHF
CDR3nt: TGTGCCAGCTTGGCCGACAGGGGGCAAAATTCACCCCTCCACTTT

v_gene: TRBV20-1
j_gene: TRBJ2-7
d_gene: TRBD1
abundance: NA
CDR3aa: CSARGQGYYEQYF
CDR3nt: TGCAGTGCTAGAGGACAGGGTTACTACGAGCAGTACTTC

v_gene: TRBV6-1
j_gene: TRBJ1-6
d_gene: NA
abundance: NA
CDR3aa: CASSEQPNNSPLHF
CDR3nt: TGTGCCAGCAGTGAACAGCCGAATAATTCACCCCTCCACTTT

v_gene: TRBV9
j_gene: TRBJ2-7
d_gene: NA
abundance: NA
CDR3aa: CASSDGLSPLRGQYF
CDR3nt: TGTGCCAGCAGCGACGGGTTAAGTCCGCTACGGGGGCAGTACTTC

v_gene: TRBV12-3/TRBV12-4
j_gene: TRBJ1-4
d_gene: TRBD1
abundance: many
CDR3aa: CASSPGTGDPNEKLFF
CDR3nt: TGTGCCAGCAGTCCTGGGACAGGGGATCCTAATGAAAAACTGTTTTTT

v_gene: TRBV5-6
j_gene: TRBJ2-1
d_gene: TRBD1
abundance: NA
CDR3aa: CASSSSEGAGGYNEQFF
CDR3nt: TGTGCCAGCAGCTCCTCTGAGGGGGCTGGAGGCTACAATGAGCAGTTCTTC

v_gene: TRBV6-5
j_gene: TRBJ1-5
d_gene: NA
abundance: few
CDR3aa: CASSYPNQGRTNSNQPQHF
CDR3nt: TGTGCCAGCAGTTACCCAAACCAGGGACGGACAAATAGCAATCAGCCCCAGCATTTT

v_gene: TRBV5-1
j_gene: TRBJ2-3
d_gene: NA
abundance: many
CDR3aa: CASSPGHGRDTQYF
CDR3nt: TGCGCCAGCAGCCCGGGACACGGACGAGATACGCAGTATTTT

v_gene: TRBV3-1
j_gene: TRBJ1-1
d_gene: NA
abundance: many
CDR3aa: CASSQNDMGTEAFF
CDR3nt: TGTGCCAGCAGCCAGAACGACATGGGAACTGAAGCTTTCTTT

v_gene: TRBV2
j_gene: TRBJ2-1
d_gene: NA
abundance: many
CDR3aa: CASSEASQGTEGDEQFF
CDR3nt: TGTGCCAGCAGTGAAGCCTCGCAGGGTACGGAGGGCGATGAGCAGTTCTTC

v_gene: TRBV12-3/TRBV12-4
j_gene: TRBJ1-5
d_gene: TRBD1
abundance: many
CDR3aa: CASSLRGRDQPQHF
CDR3nt: TGTGCCAGCAGCCTCAGGGGGCGAGATCAGCCCCAGCATTTT

v_gene: TRBV25-1
j_gene: TRBJ1-1
d_gene: NA
abundance: few
CDR3aa: CASSDAAKAFF
CDR3nt: TGTGCCAGCAGTGACGCGGCTAAAGCTTTCTTT

v_gene: TRBV28
j_gene: TRBJ2-5
d_gene: TRBD2
abundance: NA
CDR3aa: CASTPPGGWETQYF
CDR3nt: TGTGCCAGCACCCCCCCCGGGGGGTGGGAGACCCAGTACTTC